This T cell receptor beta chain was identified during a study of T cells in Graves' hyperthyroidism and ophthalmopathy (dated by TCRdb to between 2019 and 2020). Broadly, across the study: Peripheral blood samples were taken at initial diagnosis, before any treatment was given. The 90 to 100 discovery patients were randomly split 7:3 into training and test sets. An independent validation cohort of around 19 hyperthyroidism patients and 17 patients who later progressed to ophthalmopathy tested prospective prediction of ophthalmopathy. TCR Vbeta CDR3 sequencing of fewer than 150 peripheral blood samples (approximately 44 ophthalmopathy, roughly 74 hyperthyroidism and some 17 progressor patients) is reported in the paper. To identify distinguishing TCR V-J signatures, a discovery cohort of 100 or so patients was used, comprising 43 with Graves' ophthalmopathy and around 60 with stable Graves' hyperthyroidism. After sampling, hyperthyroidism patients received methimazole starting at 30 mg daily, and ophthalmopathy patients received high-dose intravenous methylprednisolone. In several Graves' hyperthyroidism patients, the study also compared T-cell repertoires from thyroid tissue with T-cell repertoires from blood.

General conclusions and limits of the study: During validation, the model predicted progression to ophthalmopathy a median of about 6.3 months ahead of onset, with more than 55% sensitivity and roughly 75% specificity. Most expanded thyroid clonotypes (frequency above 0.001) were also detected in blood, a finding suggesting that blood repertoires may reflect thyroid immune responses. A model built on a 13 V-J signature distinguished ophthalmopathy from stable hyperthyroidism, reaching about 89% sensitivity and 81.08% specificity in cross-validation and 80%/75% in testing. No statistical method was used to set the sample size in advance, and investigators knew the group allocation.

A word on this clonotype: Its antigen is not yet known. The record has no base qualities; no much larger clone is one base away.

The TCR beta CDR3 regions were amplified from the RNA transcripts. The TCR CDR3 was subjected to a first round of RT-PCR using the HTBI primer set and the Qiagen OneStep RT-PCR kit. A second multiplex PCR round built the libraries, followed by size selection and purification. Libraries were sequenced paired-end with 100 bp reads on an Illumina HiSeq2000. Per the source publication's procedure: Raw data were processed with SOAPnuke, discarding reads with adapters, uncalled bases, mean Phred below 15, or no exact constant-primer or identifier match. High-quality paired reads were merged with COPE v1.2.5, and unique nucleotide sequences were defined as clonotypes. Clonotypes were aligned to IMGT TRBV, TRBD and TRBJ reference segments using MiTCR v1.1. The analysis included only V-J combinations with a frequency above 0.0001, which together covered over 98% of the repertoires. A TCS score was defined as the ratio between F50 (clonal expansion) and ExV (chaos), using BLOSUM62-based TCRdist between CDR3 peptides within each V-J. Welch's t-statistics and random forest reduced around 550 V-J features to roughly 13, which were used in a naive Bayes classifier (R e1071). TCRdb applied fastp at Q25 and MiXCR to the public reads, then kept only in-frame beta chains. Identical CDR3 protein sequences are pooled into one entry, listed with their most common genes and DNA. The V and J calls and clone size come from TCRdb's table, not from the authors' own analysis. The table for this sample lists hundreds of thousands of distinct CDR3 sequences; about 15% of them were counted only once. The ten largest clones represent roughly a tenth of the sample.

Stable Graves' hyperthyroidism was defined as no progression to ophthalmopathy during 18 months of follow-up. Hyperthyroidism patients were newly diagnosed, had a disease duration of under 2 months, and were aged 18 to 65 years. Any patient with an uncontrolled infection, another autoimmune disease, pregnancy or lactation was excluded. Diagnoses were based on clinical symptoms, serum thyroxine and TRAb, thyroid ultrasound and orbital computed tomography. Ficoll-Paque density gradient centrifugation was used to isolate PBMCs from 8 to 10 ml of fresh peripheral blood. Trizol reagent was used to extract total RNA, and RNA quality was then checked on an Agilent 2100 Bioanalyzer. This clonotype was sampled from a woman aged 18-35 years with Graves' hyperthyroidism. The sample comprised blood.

The nucleotides are TGTGCCAGCAGCGCGACACGGACCGGCAATGAGCAGTTCTTC. Its protein is CASSATRTGNEQFF. Recombination linked TRBV7-3 to TRBJ2-1; confidence is insufficient to name the D gene. V gives up 5 bases and J gives up 6 bases, and the segment between their germline ends measures 14 bases. CDR1 and CDR2, per the germline V gene, are SGHTA and FQGTGA. The CDR3 contains 14 residues, cysteine and phenylalanine counted. Of the read, only the CDR3 DNA is kept; its 42 bases are in frame from base 1.